This T cell receptor (beta chain) derives from a study of blood T cell repertoires in COVID-19. Study as a whole: Acute-phase and convalescent COVID-19 samples originated in the United States, Italy and Spain. From T cells, B-cell-depleted T cells, or PBMCs came the material, which was cDNA or gDNA.

Seattle-derived patients entered the study during active infection and were followed longitudinally. Original data processing: How many nucleated cells were present was estimated from reference gene primer amplification. Profiling relied on immunoSEQ multiplex PCR, and the TCRdb table lists in-frame clones only, not all of them. That table furnishes V, J and clone size, whereas the DNA furnished D and trimming. Of about 240,000 clones listed, about 88% are singletons. V lost 1 base, J lost 3 bases, and 11 bases lay in between. The CDR3 contains 15 residues. Germline V gene data show CDR1 as SGHAT and CDR2 as FQNNGV.

The material sequenced was peripheral blood. This clonotype was sampled from a woman aged 45 to 65 with COVID-19, enrolled during active disease. The chain is built from TRBV11-2 and TRBJ2-3, with a possible D match to TRBD1 (5 bases). CDR3 coding DNA: TGTGCCAGCAGCTTAGCGAGCAGGGATACAGATACGCAGTATTTT. It encodes CASSLASRDTDTQYF. Full variable domain (outside the CDR3, taken from reference TRBV11-2 and TRBJ2-3): EAGVAQSPRYKIIEKRQSVAFWCNPISGHATLYWYQQILGQGPKLLIQFQNNGVVDDSQLPKDRFSAERLKGVDSTLKIQPAKLEDSAVYLCASSLASRDTDTQYFGPGTRLTVL.